This T cell receptor (beta chain) stems from a study of identical twins. TCRdb fed the 5' RACE reads into MiXCR, producing one record per CDR3 protein. The sample gives about 530,000 distinct CDR3 sequences, around 22% of which show up once; approximately 0.52% is in the top ten. CDR1 MGHRA and CDR2 YSYEKL come from the germline V gene. Trimming at V came to 0 bases and at J to 4 bases, leaving 2 bases not matched to a gene. This CDR3 has 15 amino acids. This same sample was also taken into another study, of yellow fever vaccine responses in identical twins.

The chain combines TRBV4-1 with TRBJ2-2; 7 bases align to TRBD1. The sequenced material came from CD4+ T cells sorted from blood. The clonotype was recovered from a woman aged 18-30 years in good health. The chain's CDR3 is CASSQEAGGTGELFF. For the CDR3, the DNA is TGCGCCAGCAGCCAAGAGGCAGGGGGCACCGGGGAGCTGTTTTTT.